These 27 T cell receptor beta chains share one sample of origin, sequenced in a study of identical twins. TCRdb itself ran the 5' RACE reads through MiXCR, one entry per CDR3 protein. The table has about 1.7 million distinct CDR3 sequences, around 33% seen once. Material: cord blood. The receptors derive from a newborn girl in good health.

The chain couples TRBV19 to TRBJ2-1; D possibly corresponds to TRBD2 (6 bases). Germline CDR1 is LNHDA and CDR2 is SQIVND (reference sequence). Trimming left V 3 bases short and J 1 base short, with 19 bases between. This CDR3 is 18 amino acids long. CDR3 sequence: CASSMVGLAVLSYNEQFF. In nucleotides, the CDR3 is TGTGCCAGTAGTATGGTGGGCTTAGCGGTACTATCCTACAATGAGCAGTTCTTC.

The CDR3 loop is CSATGLPSSNTGELFF. The CDR3 region has the DNA TGCAGTGCGACGGGACTACCTTCATCGAACACCGGGGAGCTGTTTTTT. The chain combines TRBV20-1 with TRBJ2-2; 7 nucleotides line up with TRBD2. The CDR3 extends over 16 amino acids. Germline V gives CDR1 DFQATT, CDR2 SNEGSKA (reference sequence). V lost 6 bases to trimming and J lost 0 bases; unmatched junction nucleotides: 10.

This clonotype was counted only a few times. The CDR3 region is CASSLSSGSSETQYF. CDR3 nucleotide sequence: TGTGCCAGCAGCTTATCTAGCGGGAGTAGCGAGACCCAGTACTTC. This sequence joins TRBV7-9 and TRBJ2-5; 10 nucleotides agree with TRBD2. J gave up 5 bases and V 2 bases, and 5 bases lay outside the gene matches. This CDR3 spans 15 amino acids. Germline V gene lookup returns CDR1 SEHNR and CDR2 FQNEAQ (reference sequence).

Only a few counts were recorded for this clonotype. The V gene is TRBV20-1, the J gene TRBJ2-1, with D possibly matching TRBD2 (5 bases). Between the trimmed V and J ends, which lost 2 bases and 6 bases, there was a span of 8 bases. CDR1 is DFQATT, CDR2 SNEGSKA, per germline (reference sequence). The CDR3 is made up of 12 amino acids. The CDR3 loop reads CSARRRPNEQFF. The CDR3 nucleotides read TGCAGTGCTAGAAGGAGGCCCAATGAGCAGTTCTTC.

This clonotype was recorded only once. This rearrangement joins TRBV7-9 to TRBJ1-1, with a possible D match to TRBD1 (6 bases). This CDR3 is built from 15 residues. Trimming cost V 3 bases and J 6 bases, with 17 bases left between them. The V gene's germline CDR1 is SEHNR and CDR2 FQNEAQ (reference sequence). This chain's CDR3 is CASSFGAGEMAEAFF. DNA of the CDR3: TGTGCCAGCAGCTTCGGGGCAGGGGAGATGGCTGAAGCTTTCTTT.

In this sample, this clonotype turned up a few times. J is TRBJ1-2 and V is TRBV27; D is possibly TRBD1 (5 bases). The V gene lost 5 bases and the J gene lost 7 bases, with 14 bases spanning the gap. The CDR3 extends over 13 amino acids. Germline V gives CDR1 MNHEY, CDR2 SMNVEV (reference sequence). The CDR3 region is CASSGQGTSGYTF. The CDR3 nucleotides read TGTGCCAGCAGTGGGCAGGGTACCAGTGGCTACACCTTC.

The rearrangement uses TRBV5-1 and TRBJ2-1; D is unclear. V lost 3 bases and J lost 6, with 16 bases in between. The V gene's germline CDR1 is SGHRS and CDR2 YFSETQ. The CDR3 consists of 15 residues. The CDR3, as DNA: TGCGCCAGCAGCTCGCAGGCCGCCCTTAGCAATGAGCAGTTCTTC. Protein sequence: CASSSQAALSNEQFF.

The V and J genes are TRBV6-1 and TRBJ1-1; D gene uncertain. Germline CDR1 MNHNS, CDR2 SASEGT. V was cut by 7 bases and J by 4 bases, with 13 bases left in between. The CDR3 is 13 residues long. CDR3 nucleotides: TGTGCCAGCATCAAAGCGGGGTCCACTGAAGCTTTCTTT. Protein: CASIKAGSTEAFF.

The chain has TRBV20-1 and TRBJ1-1; D gene ambiguous. The CDR3 loop spans 13 amino acids. Trimming shortened V by 1 base and J by 1 base, and 7 bases separated the two germline ends. The germline V gene has CDR1 DFQATT and CDR2 SNEGSKA (reference sequence). In DNA, the CDR3 is TGCAGTGCTAGAGTGCAGGCGAACACTGAAGCTTTCTTT. Protein sequence: CSARVQANTEAFF.

This chain connects TRBV4-1 to TRBJ2-1; D uncertain. The CDR3 runs to 17 residues. The germline V and J ends were trimmed by 0 bases and 2 bases, with 14 bases remaining between them. The germline V gene has CDR1 MGHRA and CDR2 YSYEKL. The CDR3 here is CASSQDGTPSAYNEQFF. DNA for the CDR3: TGCGCCAGCAGCCAAGATGGAACCCCCTCCGCCTACAATGAGCAGTTCTTC.

The chain combines TRBV5-1 with TRBJ2-7; 9 bases are shared with TRBD1. The CDR3 is made up of 16 amino acids. The germline V gene encodes CDR1 SGHRS and CDR2 YFSETQ. V shed 3 bases and J 0 bases; nucleotides not matched to a gene: 7. CDR3: CASSSRGTGFSYEQYF. In DNA form, the CDR3 reads TGCGCCAGCAGCTCGAGAGGGACAGGGTTCTCCTACGAGCAGTACTTC.

This clonotype has just a few counts. The chain couples TRBV7-2 to TRBJ1-1, with D possibly being TRBD1 (5 bases). The germline V gene encodes CDR1 SGHTA and CDR2 FQGNSA. The V end was cut by 3 bases, the J end by 0 bases, with 11 bases between. The CDR3 consists of 15 residues. The CDR3 here is CASSFAGTVNTEAFF. In DNA form, the CDR3 reads TGTGCCAGCAGCTTCGCCGGGACGGTGAACACTGAAGCTTTCTTT.

This clonotype was observed a single time. This chain connects TRBV6-6 to TRBJ1-5; D uncertain. Deletions cut 6 bases from V and 3 bases from J, with 12 bases between. There are 14 residues in the CDR3. Germline CDR1 is MNHNY and CDR2 is SVGAGI (reference sequence). The CDR3 protein is CASRPGLDNQPQHF. The CDR3 DNA is TGTGCCAGCAGGCCCGGTTTGGACAATCAGCCCCAGCATTTT.

On this clonotype itself: The junction differs from germline at one of its ends, possibly a read error. The V call is TRBV7-9, the J call TRBJ2-1; D remains unclear. Germline lookup yields CDR1 SEHNR and CDR2 FQNEAQ (reference sequence). The CDR3 is 12 residues long. The DNA of the CDR3 is TGTGCCAGCAGCTTAAATCGGAATGAGCGGTTCTTC. Its translation is CASSLNRNERFF. Full variable domain (remainder filled in from reference TRBV7-9 and TRBJ2-1): DTGVSQNPRHKITKRGQNVTFRCDPISEHNRLYWYRQTLGQGPEFLTYFQNEAQLEKSRLLSDRFSAERPKGSFSTLEIQRTEQGDSAMYLCASSLNRNERFFGPGTRLTVL.

DNA for the CDR3: TGTGCCAGCAGAACAGACCCTAACTATGGCTACACCTTC. It codes for CASRTDPNYGYTF. This chain joins TRBV28 and TRBJ1-2, with D unresolved. Looked up from germline, CDR1 is MDHEN and CDR2 is SYDVKM. CDR3 length equals 13 residues. V lost 6 bases and J lost 0, with 8 bases in between.

This clonotype has more than one count but fewer than ten. The V call is TRBV28, the J call TRBJ1-4, with a tentative D call TRBD1 (6 bases). The CDR3 spans 15 residues. Germline CDR1 reads MDHEN; CDR2 reads SYDVKM. V lost 3 bases and J lost 7, with 15 bases in between. CDR3 bases: TGTGCCAGCAGTTTGGATTCGACAGGCGGTGAAAAACTGTTTTTT. Translating gives CASSLDSTGGEKLFF.

A remark on this clonotype: At one end the junction does not follow the germline gene, possibly because of a read error. J is TRBJ2-7 and V is TRBV7-8, with 8 positions matching TRBD2. The CDR3 covers 16 residues. CDR1 is SGHVS and CDR2 is FQNEAQ in the germline V gene. The CDR3 protein is CANSLRSRTSSYEQYF. The CDR3 DNA sequence: TGTGCCAACAGCTTAAGGTCGAGGACTAGCAGCTACGAGCAGTACTTC.

V gene TRBV3-1 combines with J gene TRBJ1-1; 7 nucleotides agree with TRBD1. This CDR3 is built from 14 residues. Looked up from germline, CDR1 is LGHDT and CDR2 is YNNKEL (reference sequence). V trimming: 6 bases; J trimming: 3 bases; junction bases outside the gene matches: 7. The CDR3 here is CASRRQGGDTEAFF. The CDR3, as DNA: TGTGCCAGCAGGCGACAGGGAGGGGACACTGAAGCTTTCTTT.

Remarks on this clonotype: This may arise from a read error, as a much more abundant clone is one base away. The V call is TRBV20-1, the J call TRBJ2-7, with 7 bases identical to TRBD1. The ends lost 0 bases at V and 7 bases at J; junction bases unmatched: 12. Germline V lookup: CDR1 DFQATT, CDR2 SNEGSKA (reference sequence). The CDR3 contains 15 residues. CDR3 loop: CSARDLEGAYNEQYF. In DNA form, the CDR3 reads TGCAGTGCTAGAGATCTCGAGGGGGCATACAATGAGCAGTACTTC.

With regard to this clonotype: A read error may be the cause here, since a much bigger clone is one base away. The chain has TRBV20-1 and TRBJ2-5, with D possibly matching TRBD2 (6 bases). CDR1 DFQATT and CDR2 SNEGSKA come from the germline V gene (reference sequence). V was pared by 1 base and J by 11 bases, with 11 bases between. This CDR3 is built from 11 residues. CDR3 loop: CSARVGLGQYF. CDR3 bases: TGCAGTGCTAGAGTGGGACTCGGGCAGTACTTC.

This clonotype occurred a few times. The V and J genes are TRBV7-2 and TRBJ1-2; a possible D gene is TRBD1 (5 bases). V was trimmed by 5 bases and J by 0 bases, leaving 13 bases between them. The CDR3 totals 15 residues. The germline V gene encodes CDR1 SGHTA and CDR2 FQGNSA. As DNA, the CDR3 is TGTGCCAGCAGCCCTCAACAGGTTACTAACTATGGCTACACCTTC. This codes for CASSPQQVTNYGYTF.

This chain links TRBV5-6 with TRBJ1-2; 9 bases are a match to TRBD1. The V gene's germline CDR1 is SGHDT and CDR2 YYEEEE. The CDR3 has 16 residues. The junction had 9 bases not matched to a gene; V was cut back by 1 base and J by 5 bases. This CDR3 is CASSLYRDRDYYGYTF. The CDR3 nucleotides read TGTGCCAGCAGCTTGTATAGGGACAGGGATTATTATGGCTACACCTTC.

The V gene is TRBV29-1, the J gene TRBJ1-2; 9 bases fit TRBD1. This CDR3 contains 14 residues. Germline loops: CDR1 SQVTM, CDR2 ANQGSEA. Trimming removed 5 bases from V and 5 bases from J; junction bases left unmatched: 9. The CDR3 reads CSVLRGQGPYGYTF. CDR3 in DNA: TGCAGCGTTCTTCGGGGACAGGGACCTTATGGCTACACCTTC. Variable domain in full (rest from reference TRBV29-1 and TRBJ1-2): SAVISQKPSRDICQRGTSLTIQCQVDSQVTMMFWYRQQPGQSLTLIATANQGSEATYESGFVIDKFPISRPNLTFSTLTVSNMSPEDSSIYLCSVLRGQGPYGYTFGSGTRLTVV.

The CDR3 coding sequence is TGTGCCAGCATCAGACAGATGAGAAACACCATATATTTT. Translating it yields CASIRQMRNTIYF. The V call is TRBV6-5, the J call TRBJ1-3; TRBD1 is a possible D gene (5 bases). Germline V lookup: CDR1 MNHEY, CDR2 SVGAGI. CDR3 length: 13 amino acids. Between the trimmed V and J ends, which lost 7 bases and 5 bases, there was a span of 12 bases.

This clonotype was picked up many times. The junction shows a germline mismatch at one end, possibly a read error. This chain joins TRBV5-1 and TRBJ1-5; the match to TRBD1 covers 10 bases. Germline V gene data show CDR1 as SGHRS and CDR2 as YFSETQ. This CDR3 has 14 amino acids. In DNA, the CDR3 is TGTGCCAGCAGCTTAGGGACAGGGGAGCAGCCCCAGCATTTT. Encoded protein: CASSLGTGEQPQHF.

The chain recombines TRBV14 with TRBJ1-2, with D uncertain. Trimming removed 3 bases from V and 8 bases from J, with 10 bases in between. CDR1 is SGHDN and CDR2 is FVKESK in the germline V gene. The CDR3 spans 12 residues. CDR3 in DNA: TGTGCCAGCAGCCACAGGTGGAAAGGCTACACCTTC. As protein: CASSHRWKGYTF.

This clonotype was counted between two and nine times. V gene TRBV5-4 combines with J gene TRBJ2-1; 7 positions agree with TRBD2. The ends lost 0 bases at V and 5 bases at J; junction bases unmatched: 5. The CDR3 is made up of 15 amino acids. Germline lookup yields CDR1 SGHNT and CDR2 YYREEE (reference sequence). CDR3 loop: CASSLELAPNNEQFF. The DNA of the CDR3 is TGTGCCAGCAGCTTGGAACTAGCGCCCAACAATGAGCAGTTCTTC.